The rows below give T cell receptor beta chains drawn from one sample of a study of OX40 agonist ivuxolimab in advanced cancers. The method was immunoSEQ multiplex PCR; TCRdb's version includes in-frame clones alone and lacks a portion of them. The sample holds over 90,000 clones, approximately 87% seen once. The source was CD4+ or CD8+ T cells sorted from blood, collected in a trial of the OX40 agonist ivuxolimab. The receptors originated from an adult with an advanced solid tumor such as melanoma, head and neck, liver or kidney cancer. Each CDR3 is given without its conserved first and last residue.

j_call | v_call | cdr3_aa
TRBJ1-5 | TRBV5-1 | ASSPGQGHQPQH
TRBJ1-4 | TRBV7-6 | ASSRDGANEKLF
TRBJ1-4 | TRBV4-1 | ASSQEKKLF
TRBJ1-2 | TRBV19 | ATSPEGQSLYGYT
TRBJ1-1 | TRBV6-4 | ASGGARWGTEAF
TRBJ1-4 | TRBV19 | ASRPPKGEKLF
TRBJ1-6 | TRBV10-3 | ASWDRDNSPLH
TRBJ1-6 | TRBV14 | ASSVGGNSPLH
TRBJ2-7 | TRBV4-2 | ASSQVRGEQY
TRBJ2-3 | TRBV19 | ASSGTLGQVGGDTQY
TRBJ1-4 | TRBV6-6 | ASRIPGSGEKLF
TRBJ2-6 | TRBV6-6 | ASSHSAVSGANVLT
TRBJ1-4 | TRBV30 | AWSVLRTDKGEKLF
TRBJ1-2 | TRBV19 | ASSIVGGSYGYT
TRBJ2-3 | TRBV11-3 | ASSLDAAGGPDTQY
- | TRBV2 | ASRLPRDGGEQY
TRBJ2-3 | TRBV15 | ATRRQGGGDTQY
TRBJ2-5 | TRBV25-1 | ASSAMVQETQY
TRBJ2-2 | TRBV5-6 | ASSFGIGELF
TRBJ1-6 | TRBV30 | AWSLTGESPLH
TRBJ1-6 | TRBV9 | ASSAEFPSSYNSPLH
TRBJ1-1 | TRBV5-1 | ASSPGPREAF
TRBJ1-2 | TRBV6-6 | ASSYPRDRGYT
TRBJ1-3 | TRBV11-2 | ASSLGEGLSGNTIY
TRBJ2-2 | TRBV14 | ASSYLDRATGELF
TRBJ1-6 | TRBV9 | ASSVEGVNSPLH
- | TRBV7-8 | ASSRDDRPPYEQY
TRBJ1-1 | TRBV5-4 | ASSLRQAFSTEAF
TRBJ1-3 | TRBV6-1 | ASSEGPRGSGNTIY
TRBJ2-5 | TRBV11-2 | ASSSGRYRQETQY
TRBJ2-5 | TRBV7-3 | ASSSDRGETQY
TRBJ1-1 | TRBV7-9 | ASSLLGMNTEAF
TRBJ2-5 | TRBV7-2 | ASSPTGGVKTQY
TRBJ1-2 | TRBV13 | ASSLTRRISDYGYT
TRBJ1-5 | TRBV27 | ASSLGGPNQPQH
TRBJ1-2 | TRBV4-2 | ASSQDLAALYT
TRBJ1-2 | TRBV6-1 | ASSRGAGGYT
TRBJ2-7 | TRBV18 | ASSPPQGEQY